The T cell receptor (beta chain) under discussion was sequenced for a study of glioma-infiltrating T cells. Study results and limitations: Only very few CDR3 sequences appeared in both tissue and blood. Gliomas, especially low-grade, showed above-expected tissue-blood divergence; non-neoplastic patients showed below.

The CDR3 contains 15 residues. The germline V gene has CDR1 SGHRS and CDR2 YFSETQ. V lost 2 bases to trimming and J lost 4 bases; unmatched junction nucleotides: 7. The iRepertoire nested amplicon-rescue multiplex PCR amplified TCR alpha and beta CDR3s from RNA. For one-step reverse transcription and amplification, about 90-450 ng of tissue mRNA or PBMC total RNA was used. MiXCR, applied by TCRdb to the multiplex PCR reads, yields one record per CDR3 protein. The profile shows 100,000 to 150,000 distinct CDR3 sequences, around a quarter of them singletons. A note on this clonotype: Its antigen is still unknown.

The sequence was collected from a human donor with low-grade glioma or glioblastoma, undergoing nonglioma brain surgery, or in good health (not recorded which). The chain links TRBV5-1 to TRBJ1-1; 8 bases fit TRBD1. The sequencing input was glioma tissue, nonneoplastic brain tissue, or PBMCs (not recorded which). The CDR3 sequence is CASSFGQGRPTEAFF. The CDR3 DNA sequence: TGCGCCAGCAGCTTCGGACAGGGACGTCCCACTGAAGCTTTCTTT.